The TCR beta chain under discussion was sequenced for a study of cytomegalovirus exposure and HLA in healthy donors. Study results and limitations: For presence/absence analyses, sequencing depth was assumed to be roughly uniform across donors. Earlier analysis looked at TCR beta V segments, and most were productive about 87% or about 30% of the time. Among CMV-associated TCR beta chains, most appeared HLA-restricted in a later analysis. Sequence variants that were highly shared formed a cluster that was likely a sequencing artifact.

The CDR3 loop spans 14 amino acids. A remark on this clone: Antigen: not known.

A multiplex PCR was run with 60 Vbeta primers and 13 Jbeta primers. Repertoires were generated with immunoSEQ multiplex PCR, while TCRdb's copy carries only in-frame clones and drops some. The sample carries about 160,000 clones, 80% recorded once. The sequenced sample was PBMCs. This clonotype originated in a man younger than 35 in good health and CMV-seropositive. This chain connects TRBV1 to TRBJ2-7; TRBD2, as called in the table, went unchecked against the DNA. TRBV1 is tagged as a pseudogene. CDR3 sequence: CTSSLAYSSYEQYF. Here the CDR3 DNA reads TGCACCAGCAGCCTAGCTTATAGTTCCTACGAGCAGTACTTC.